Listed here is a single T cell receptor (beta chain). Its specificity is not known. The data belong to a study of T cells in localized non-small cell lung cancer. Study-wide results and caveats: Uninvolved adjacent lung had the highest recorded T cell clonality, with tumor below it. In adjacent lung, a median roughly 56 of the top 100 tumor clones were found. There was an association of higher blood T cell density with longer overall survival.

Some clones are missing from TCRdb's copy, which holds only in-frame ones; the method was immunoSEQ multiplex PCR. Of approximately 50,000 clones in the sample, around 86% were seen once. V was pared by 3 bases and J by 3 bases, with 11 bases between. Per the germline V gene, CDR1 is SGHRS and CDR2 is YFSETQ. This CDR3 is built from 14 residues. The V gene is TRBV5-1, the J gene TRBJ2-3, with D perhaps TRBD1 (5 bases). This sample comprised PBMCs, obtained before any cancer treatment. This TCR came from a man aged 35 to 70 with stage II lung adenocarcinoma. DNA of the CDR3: TGCGCCAGCAGCTCAGGGCTTGAAACAGATACGCAGTATTTT. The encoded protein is CASSSGLETDTQYF.